The 28 T cell receptor beta chains in this list originate from one sample, sequenced in a study of long-term antiretroviral therapy in people with HIV (dated by TCRdb to the early 2020s). The immunoSEQ hsTCRB v3.0 assay was used at survey level resolution to sequence the TRB variable region. In TCRdb, the immuneACCESS table is reduced to in-frame sequences with V and J assigned. These tables do not hold every clone; where another copy was compared, an unresolved V gene accounts for under half, and the others remain unexplained. For this sample the table gives 15,000 to 20,000 clones, of which around 82% were detected only once. The ten largest clones represent approximately 4.5% of the sample. The sequencing here drew on unsorted PBMCs, taken 0.1 years before starting antiretroviral therapy. The receptors originated from a man younger than 35 with HIV.

V gene TRBV2 combines with J gene TRBJ1-5; D call uncertain. The CDR3 is 14 amino acids. Germline CDR1 is SNHLY and CDR2 is FYNNEI. Trimming shortened V by 6 bases and J by 3 bases, and 12 bases separated the two germline ends. The CDR3 reads CASRALLNNQPQHF. As DNA, the CDR3 is TGTGCCAGCAGGGCCTTGCTGAACAATCAGCCCCAGCATTTT. The variable domain in full, with the rest retrieved from reference TRBV2 and TRBJ1-5, is EPEVTQTPSHQVTQMGQEVILRCVPISNHLYFYWYRQILGQKVEFLVSFYNNEISEKSEIFDDQFSVERPDGSNFTLKIRSTKLEDSAMYFCASRALLNNQPQHFGDGTRLSIL.

V is TRBV6-6 and J is TRBJ2-2; 8 bases match TRBD1. J gave up 7 bases and V 6 bases, and 13 bases lay outside the gene matches. The CDR3 length is 16 residues. CDR1 is MNHNY, CDR2 SVGAGI, per germline (reference sequence). CDR3 sequence reads: CASSFAPWTGNGELFF. The DNA of the CDR3 is TGTGCCAGCAGCTTCGCGCCCTGGACAGGGAACGGGGAGCTGTTTTTT.

The chain uses TRBV11-1 and TRBJ2-3; D might be TRBD1 (7 bases). The V and J ends lost 3 bases and 2 bases respectively, with 21 bases between them. The CDR3 loop spans 18 amino acids. Per the germline V gene, CDR1 is SGHAT and CDR2 is FQDESV (reference sequence). The CDR3 region is CASSFKVSRGRPTDTQYF. Written as DNA, the CDR3 is TGTGCCAGCAGCTTCAAGGTATCCAGGGGGAGGCCCACAGATACGCAGTATTTT.

The rearrangement joins TRBV4-3 to TRBJ2-1; D not certain. V lost 1 base and J lost 5, with 18 bases in between. CDR3 length: 17 residues. The germline CDR1 and CDR2 sequences are LGHNA and YSLEER. CDR3: CASSQGSAGPPNNEQFF. The CDR3 bases are TGCGCCAGCAGCCAAGGAAGTGCAGGCCCCCCCAACAATGAGCAGTTCTTC.

The chain has TRBV10-3 and TRBJ2-5; 11 positions match TRBD2. There are 14 residues in the CDR3. Germline V gene lookup returns CDR1 ENHRY and CDR2 SYGVKD. After removal of 7 bases from V and 3 bases from J, the junction contained 4 bases not matched to a gene. Written as DNA, the CDR3 is TGTGCCATCATGGGGACTAGCGGCAAAGAGACCCAGTACTTC. It is translated as CAIMGTSGKETQYF.

V and J are TRBV5-1 and TRBJ2-7; possible D gene TRBD1, 6 bases. CDR1 SGHRS and CDR2 YFSETQ come from the germline V gene. The ends were cut back, 3 bases at V and 3 bases at J, with 16 bases in the middle. There are 15 residues in the CDR3. The CDR3 DNA reads TGCGCCAGCAGCTCTCAGGGGACCCTCAGCTACGAGCAGTACTTC. It is translated as CASSSQGTLSYEQYF. Combining the CDR3 with reference TRBV5-1 and TRBJ2-7 gives the whole variable domain KAGVTQTPRYLIKTRGQQVTLSCSPISGHRSVSWYQQTPGQGLQFLFEYFSETQRNKGNFPGRFSGRQFSNSRSEMNVSTLELGDSALYLCASSSQGTLSYEQYFGPGTRLTVT.

The J gene is TRBJ1-1, the V gene TRBV28, with D unresolved. Per the germline V gene, CDR1 is MDHEN and CDR2 is SYDVKM. The CDR3 totals 14 residues. Trimming removed 6 bases from V and 0 bases from J, with 11 bases in between. The CDR3, as DNA: TGTGCCAGCAGCACCCGGAGGGTGAACACTGAAGCTTTCTTT. It specifies CASSTRRVNTEAFF.

V usage is TRBV30 and J usage is TRBJ1-5, with D possibly TRBD1 on 5 matching bases. The CDR3 totals 14 residues. V was clipped by 4 bases and J by 0 bases, with 10 bases between them. CDR1 GTSNPN and CDR2 SVGIG come from the germline V gene (reference sequence). The CDR3 sequence is CAWKNRYSNQPQHF. The CDR3 bases are TGTGCCTGGAAGAACAGGTATAGCAATCAGCCCCAGCATTTT.

The chain carries TRBV5-1 and TRBJ1-2; D not certain. CDR3 size: 12 residues. Germline V lookup: CDR1 SGHRS, CDR2 YFSETQ. Between the trimmed V and J ends, which lost 4 bases and 3 bases, there was a span of 7 bases. The CDR3 coding sequence is TGCGCCAGCAGCGAAAAAGACTATGGCTACACCTTC. Amino acid sequence: CASSEKDYGYTF.

The rearrangement joins TRBV4-1 to TRBJ2-3; a possible D gene is TRBD2 (6 bases). CDR1 is MGHRA, CDR2 YSYEKL, per germline. The CDR3 is made up of 15 amino acids. Trimming removed 0 bases at V and 2 bases at J, with 9 bases between. CDR3 nucleotides: TGCGCCAGCAGCCAAGATCTAGCGCTCACAGATACGCAGTATTTT. It encodes CASSQDLALTDTQYF.

J is TRBJ2-2 and V is TRBV7-2, with TRBD1 identical over 10 bases. The V and J ends lost 8 bases and 4 bases, in that order; junction bases with no gene match: 7. Per germline, CDR1 SGHTA and CDR2 FQGNSA. CDR3 length: 15 residues. CDR3 sequence (DNA): TGTGCCAGCCAGATGACAGGGGGCCGCACCGGGGAGCTGTTTTTT. Translating gives CASQMTGGRTGELFF.

This chain connects TRBV9 to TRBJ2-7; perhaps D is TRBD1 or TRBD2 (5 bases each). This CDR3 contains 13 residues. V lost 0 bases and J lost 6, with 10 bases in between. Looked up from germline, CDR1 is SGDLS and CDR2 is YYNGEE. The CDR3 nucleotides are TGTGCCAGCAGCGTAGCTGGGGACCTCGAGCAGTACTTC. Amino acid sequence: CASSVAGDLEQYF.

The rearrangement joins TRBV2 to TRBJ1-5; D uncertain. The CDR3 sequence is 13 residues long. The V end was cut by 11 bases, the J end by 9 bases, with 20 bases between. Germline values: CDR1 SNHLY, CDR2 FYNNEI. Here the CDR3 DNA reads TGTGCCGGAACGGGCCAGATGGGTGGGCCCCAGCATTTT. Its translation: CAGTGQMGGPQHF.

The chain recombines TRBV28 with TRBJ1-1; D call uncertain. V shed 7 bases and J shed 5 bases, with 14 bases lying between them. The germline gives CDR1 MDHEN, CDR2 SYDVKM. The length of the CDR3 is 13 residues. The CDR3 DNA sequence: TGTGCCAGCACCAGTCTTCCGGGAACTGAAGCTTTCTTT. It translates to CASTSLPGTEAFF.

V and J are TRBV18 and TRBJ1-3, with a tentative D call TRBD1 (6 bases). The germline gives CDR1 KGHSH, CDR2 LQKENI. The CDR3 covers 16 residues. Trimming removed 2 bases at V and 3 bases at J, with 14 bases between. CDR3 sequence reads: CASSPSGGADGNTIYF. The CDR3 DNA sequence: TGTGCCAGCTCACCATCCGGGGGGGCGGATGGAAACACCATATATTTT.

The chain uses TRBV7-2 and TRBJ2-1; 10 bases are a match to TRBD2. Trimming at V came to 7 bases and at J to 4 bases, leaving 7 bases not matched to a gene. This CDR3 comprises 15 residues. The germline V gene has CDR1 SGHTA and CDR2 FQGNSA. Here the CDR3 DNA reads TGTGCCAGCACCCAGCGGGGGGGCCGGTACAATGAGCAGTTCTTC. Its protein is CASTQRGGRYNEQFF.

V and J are TRBV4-2 and TRBJ2-7, with D unclear. The germline V and J ends were trimmed by 0 bases and 6 bases, with 9 bases remaining between them. This CDR3 has 13 residues. Germline loops: CDR1 LGHNA, CDR2 YNFKEQ. The CDR3 sequence: CASSQEVGGEQYF. CDR3 bases: TGTGCCAGCAGCCAAGAGGTGGGTGGCGAGCAGTACTTC.

The V call is TRBV4-3, the J call TRBJ2-1; 8 positions agree with TRBD2. Trimming took 3 bases from V and 1 from J; bases not matched to a gene: 5. The germline V gene encodes CDR1 LGHNA and CDR2 YSLEER. The CDR3 extends over 16 amino acids. Here the CDR3 DNA reads TGCGCCAGCAGCCAGGAAGCGGGAGCATCCTACAATGAGCAGTTCTTC. This translates into CASSQEAGASYNEQFF.

The rearrangement links TRBV5-4 to TRBJ2-5; 7 positions agree with TRBD2. V gave up 2 bases and J gave up 3 bases; unmatched junction bases: 4. The CDR3 loop spans 14 amino acids. Germline V lookup: CDR1 SGHNT, CDR2 YYREEE (reference sequence). Written as DNA, the CDR3 is TGTGCCAGCAGCTTTGGGGGGGGGAAAGAGACCCAGTACTTC. Translated, it gives CASSFGGGKETQYF.

The genes are TRBV7-9 and TRBJ1-6, with a possible D match to TRBD1 (5 bases). V was pared by 5 bases and J by 9 bases, with 14 bases between. Germline CDR1 reads SEHNR; CDR2 reads FQNEAQ (reference sequence). This CDR3 has 14 amino acids. CDR3 nucleotides: TGTGCCAGCAGCGAAGACGGGGGGGGTTCACCCCTCCACTTT. Amino acid sequence: CASSEDGGGSPLHF.

The chain combines TRBV5-1 with TRBJ2-3; no definite D call. The CDR3 totals 13 residues. Germline V lookup: CDR1 SGHRS, CDR2 YFSETQ. The ends were cut back, 7 bases at V and 2 bases at J, with 11 bases in the middle. CDR3 DNA sequence: TGCGCCAGCTCACGCCAATTCACAGATACGCAGTATTTT. It codes for CASSRQFTDTQYF.

This clone appeared once. The V gene is TRBV5-5, the J gene TRBJ2-5; 7 nucleotides align to TRBD1. Germline V gene sequence: CDR1 SGHKS, CDR2 YYEKEE (reference sequence). This CDR3 is built from 15 residues. V lost 3 bases to trimming and J lost 1 base; unmatched junction nucleotides: 6. CDR3 amino acids: CASSSGQDPQETQYF. CDR3 DNA sequence: TGTGCCAGCAGCTCCGGACAGGACCCCCAAGAGACCCAGTACTTC.

The V call is TRBV4-1, the J call TRBJ2-7; TRBD1 aligns across 9 bases. The CDR3 has 17 amino acids. Looked up from germline, CDR1 is MGHRA and CDR2 is YSYEKL. V gave up 3 bases and J gave up 6 bases; unmatched junction bases: 15. CDR3 residues: CASSQIPNNRGLLEQYF. The CDR3 coding sequence is TGCGCCAGCAGCCAGATCCCCAACAACAGGGGGCTGCTCGAGCAGTACTTC.

This clone turned up a few times. V and J are TRBV11-2 and TRBJ1-6; no clear D. Germline CDR1 is SGHAT and CDR2 is FQNNGV. The CDR3 loop spans 14 amino acids. V was clipped by 0 bases and J by 9 bases, with 9 bases between them. The chain's CDR3 is CASSLERSTSPLHF. In nucleotides, the CDR3 is TGTGCCAGCAGCTTAGAGAGGTCGACTTCACCCCTCCACTTT.

Here the CDR3 DNA reads TGCAGCATTACAGGGATAGGCACTGAAGCTTTCTTT. Protein product: CSITGIGTEAFF. The chain joins TRBV29-1 to TRBJ1-1; perhaps TRBD1 as D (6 bases). V dropped 8 bases and J dropped 4 bases, with 14 bases sitting between them. Germline-derived CDR1 and CDR2 are SQVTM and ANQGSEA. The CDR3 length is 12 residues.

The chain couples TRBV7-2 to TRBJ1-5; no reliable D call. The CDR3 runs 15 residues. Germline V gene sequence: CDR1 SGHTA, CDR2 FQGNSA. Trimming took off 1 base at V and 4 bases at J, with 11 bases between the two ends. CDR3 protein: CASSLEGQLNQPQHF. In DNA, the CDR3 is TGTGCCAGCAGCTTAGAAGGGCAGCTGAATCAGCCCCAGCATTTT.

In nucleotides, the CDR3 is TGCGCCAGCAGCTTGGGAGGGGGCAGTGAAAAACTGTTTTTT. Protein sequence: CASSLGGGSEKLFF. This chain links TRBV5-1 with TRBJ1-4, with 7 bases fitting TRBD1. Germline CDR1 SGHRS, CDR2 YFSETQ. The CDR3 is 14 residues long. With V trimmed by 0 bases and J by 7 bases, 3 bases remained unmatched.

The chain recombines TRBV7-9 with TRBJ2-3, with 7 bases aligning to TRBD1. CDR1 SEHNR and CDR2 FQNEAQ come from the germline V gene (reference sequence). V was clipped by 2 bases and J by 6 bases; unmatched bases: 8. This CDR3 has 15 residues. The CDR3 is CASSLQQGMMDTQYF. The DNA for the CDR3 is TGTGCCAGCAGCTTACAACAGGGGATGATGGATACGCAGTATTTT.